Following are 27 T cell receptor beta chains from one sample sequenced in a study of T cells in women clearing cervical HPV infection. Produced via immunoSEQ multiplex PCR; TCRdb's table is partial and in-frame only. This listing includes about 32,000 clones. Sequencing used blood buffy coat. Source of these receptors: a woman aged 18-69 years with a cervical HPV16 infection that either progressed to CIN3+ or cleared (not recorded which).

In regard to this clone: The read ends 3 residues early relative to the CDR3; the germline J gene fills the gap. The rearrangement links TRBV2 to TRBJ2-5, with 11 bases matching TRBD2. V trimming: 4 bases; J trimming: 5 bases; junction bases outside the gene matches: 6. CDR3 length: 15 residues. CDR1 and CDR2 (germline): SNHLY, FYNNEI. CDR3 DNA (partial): TGTGCCAGCAGTGCGGAGGTAGCGGGGGGGGAGACC. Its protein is CASSAEVAGGET. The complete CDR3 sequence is CASSAEVAGGETQYF.

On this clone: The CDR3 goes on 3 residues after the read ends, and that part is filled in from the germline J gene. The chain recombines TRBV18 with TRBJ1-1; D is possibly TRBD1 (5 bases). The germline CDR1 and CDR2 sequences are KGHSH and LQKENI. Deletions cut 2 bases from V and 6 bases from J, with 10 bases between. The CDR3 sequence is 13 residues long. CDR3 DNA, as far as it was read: TGTGCCAGCTCACCAGGGCAGGGCCCTGAA. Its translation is CASSPGQGPE. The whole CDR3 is CASSPGQGPEAFF.

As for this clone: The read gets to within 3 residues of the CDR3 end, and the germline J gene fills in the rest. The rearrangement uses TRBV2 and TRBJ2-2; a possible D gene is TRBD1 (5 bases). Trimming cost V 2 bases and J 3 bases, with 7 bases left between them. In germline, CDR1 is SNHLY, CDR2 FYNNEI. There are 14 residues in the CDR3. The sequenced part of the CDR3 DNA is TGTGCCAGCAGTGAACAGGGTGACACCGGGGAG. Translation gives CASSEQGDTGE. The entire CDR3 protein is CASSEQGDTGELFF.

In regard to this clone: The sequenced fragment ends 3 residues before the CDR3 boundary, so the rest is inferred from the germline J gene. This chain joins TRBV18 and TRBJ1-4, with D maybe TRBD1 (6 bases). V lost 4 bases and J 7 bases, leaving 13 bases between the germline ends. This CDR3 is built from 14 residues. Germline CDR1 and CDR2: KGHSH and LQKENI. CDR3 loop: CASSHTGFLEKLFF. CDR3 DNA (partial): TGTGCCAGCTCACACACAGGGTTCCTTGAAAAA.

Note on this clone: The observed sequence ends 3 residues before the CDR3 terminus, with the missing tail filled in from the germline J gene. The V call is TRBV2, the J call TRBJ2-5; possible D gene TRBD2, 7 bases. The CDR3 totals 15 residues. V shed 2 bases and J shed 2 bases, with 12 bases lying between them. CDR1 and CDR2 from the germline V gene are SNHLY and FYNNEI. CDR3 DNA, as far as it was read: TGTGCCAGCAGTGAAACGGGGGGCCCACAAGAGACC. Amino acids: CASSETGGPQET. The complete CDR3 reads CASSETGGPQETQYF.

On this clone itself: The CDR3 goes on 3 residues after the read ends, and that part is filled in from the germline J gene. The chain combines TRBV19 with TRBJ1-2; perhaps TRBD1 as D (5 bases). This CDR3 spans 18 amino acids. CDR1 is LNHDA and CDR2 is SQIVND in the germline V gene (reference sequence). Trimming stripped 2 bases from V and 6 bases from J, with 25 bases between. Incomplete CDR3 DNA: TGTGCCAGTAGTATAACCGGGACTCTCACATACTTTGGCGATGGC. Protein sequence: CASSITGTLTYFGDG. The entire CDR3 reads CASSITGTLTYFGDGYTF.

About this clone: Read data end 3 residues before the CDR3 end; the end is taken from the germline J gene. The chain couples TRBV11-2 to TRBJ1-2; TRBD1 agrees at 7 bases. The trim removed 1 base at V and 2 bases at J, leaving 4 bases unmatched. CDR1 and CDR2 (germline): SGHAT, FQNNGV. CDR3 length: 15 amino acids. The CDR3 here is CASSLGQGRNYGYTF. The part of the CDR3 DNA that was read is TGTGCCAGCAGCTTAGGACAGGGAAGGAACTATGGC. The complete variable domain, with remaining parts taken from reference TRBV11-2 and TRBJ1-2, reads EAGVAQSPRYKIIEKRQSVAFWCNPISGHATLYWYQQILGQGPKLLIQFQNNGVVDDSQLPKDRFSAERLKGVDSTLKIQPAKLEDSAVYLCASSLGQGRNYGYTFGSGTRLTVV.

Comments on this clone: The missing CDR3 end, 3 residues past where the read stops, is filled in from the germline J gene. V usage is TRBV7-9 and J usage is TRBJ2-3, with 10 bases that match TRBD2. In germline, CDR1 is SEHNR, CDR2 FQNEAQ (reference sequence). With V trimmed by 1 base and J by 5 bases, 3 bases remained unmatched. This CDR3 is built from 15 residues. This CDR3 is CASSLVLAGEDTQYF. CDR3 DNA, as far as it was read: TGTGCCAGCAGCTTAGTCCTAGCGGGGGAAGATACG.

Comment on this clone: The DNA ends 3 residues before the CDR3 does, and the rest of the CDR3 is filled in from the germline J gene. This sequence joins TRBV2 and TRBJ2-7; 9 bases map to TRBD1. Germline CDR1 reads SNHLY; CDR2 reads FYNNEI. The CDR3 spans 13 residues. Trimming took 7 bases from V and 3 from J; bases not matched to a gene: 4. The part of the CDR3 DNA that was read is TGTGCCAGCAATAGGGACAGGGACTACGAG. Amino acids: CASNRDRDYE. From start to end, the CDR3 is CASNRDRDYEQYF.

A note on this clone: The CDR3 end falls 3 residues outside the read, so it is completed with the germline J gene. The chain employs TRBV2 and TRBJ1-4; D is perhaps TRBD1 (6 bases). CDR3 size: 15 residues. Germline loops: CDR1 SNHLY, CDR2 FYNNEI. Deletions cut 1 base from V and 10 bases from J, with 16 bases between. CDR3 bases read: TGTGCCAGCAGTGAAGGGACAGAGCTTTTCGGAAAA. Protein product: CASSEGTELFGK. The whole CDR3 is CASSEGTELFGKLFF. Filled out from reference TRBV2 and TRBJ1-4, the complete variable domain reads EPEVTQTPSHQVTQMGQEVILRCVPISNHLYFYWYRQILGQKVEFLVSFYNNEISEKSEIFDDQFSVERPDGSNFTLKIRSTKLEDSAMYFCASSEGTELFGKLFFGSGTQLSVL.

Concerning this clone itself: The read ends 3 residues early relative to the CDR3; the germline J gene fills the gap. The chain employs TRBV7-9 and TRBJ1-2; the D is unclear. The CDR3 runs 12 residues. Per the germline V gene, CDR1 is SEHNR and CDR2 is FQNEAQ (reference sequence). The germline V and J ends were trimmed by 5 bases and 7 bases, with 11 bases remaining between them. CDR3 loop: CASSPNGRGYTF. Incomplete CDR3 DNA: TGTGCCAGCAGCCCTAATGGGCGTGGC.

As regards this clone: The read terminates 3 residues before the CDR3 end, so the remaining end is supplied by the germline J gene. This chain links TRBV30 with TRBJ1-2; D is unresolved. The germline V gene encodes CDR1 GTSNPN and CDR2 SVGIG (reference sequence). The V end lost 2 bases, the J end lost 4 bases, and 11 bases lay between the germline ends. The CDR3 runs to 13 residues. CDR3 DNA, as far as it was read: TGTGCCTGGAGTTCCTTAGGCGGCTATGGC. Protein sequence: CAWSSLGGYG. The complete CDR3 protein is CAWSSLGGYGYTF.

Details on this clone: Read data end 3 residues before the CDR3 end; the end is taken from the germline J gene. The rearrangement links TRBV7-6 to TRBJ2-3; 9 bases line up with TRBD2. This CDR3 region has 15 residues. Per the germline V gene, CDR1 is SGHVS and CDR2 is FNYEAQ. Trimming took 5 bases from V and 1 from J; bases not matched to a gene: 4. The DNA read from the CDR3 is TGTGCCAGCAGCACGGGACTAGCCGGCACAGATACG. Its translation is CASSTGLAGTDT. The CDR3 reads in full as CASSTGLAGTDTQYF.

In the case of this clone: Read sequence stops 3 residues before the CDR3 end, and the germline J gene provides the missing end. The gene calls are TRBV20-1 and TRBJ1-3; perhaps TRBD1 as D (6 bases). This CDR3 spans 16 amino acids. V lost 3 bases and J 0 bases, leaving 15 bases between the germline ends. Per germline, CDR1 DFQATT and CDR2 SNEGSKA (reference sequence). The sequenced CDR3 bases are TGCAGTGCTAGGAAGGAGGGGGTCTACTCTGGAAACACC. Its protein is CSARKEGVYSGNT. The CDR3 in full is CSARKEGVYSGNTIYF.

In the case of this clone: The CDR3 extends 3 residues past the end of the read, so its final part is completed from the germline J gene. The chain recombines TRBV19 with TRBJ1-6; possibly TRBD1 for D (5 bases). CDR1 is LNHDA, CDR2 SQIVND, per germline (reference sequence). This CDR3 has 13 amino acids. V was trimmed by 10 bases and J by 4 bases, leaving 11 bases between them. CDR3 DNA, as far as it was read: TGTGCCATCCAAGGGGCTTATAATTCACCC. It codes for CAIQGAYNSP. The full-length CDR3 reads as CAIQGAYNSPLHF.

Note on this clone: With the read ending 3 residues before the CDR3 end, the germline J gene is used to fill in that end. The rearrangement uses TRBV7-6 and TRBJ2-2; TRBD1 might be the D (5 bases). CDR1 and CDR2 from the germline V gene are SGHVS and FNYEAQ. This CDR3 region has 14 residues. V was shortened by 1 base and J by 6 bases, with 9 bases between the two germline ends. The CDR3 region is CASSLGRAPGELFF. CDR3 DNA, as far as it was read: TGTGCCAGCAGCTTAGGCAGGGCCCCCGGGGAG.

The CDR3 sequence is CAITPTRADTQYF. The CDR3 bases that were read are TGTGCCATCACCCCGACTAGGGCAGATACG. The chain couples TRBV10-3 to TRBJ2-3, with D tentatively TRBD2 (6 bases). The read falls 3 residues short of the CDR3 end, and the missing part is taken from the germline J gene. V lost 7 bases to trimming and J lost 4 bases, with 12 bases between them. The CDR3 consists of 13 residues. Germline CDR1 ENHRY, CDR2 SYGVKD.

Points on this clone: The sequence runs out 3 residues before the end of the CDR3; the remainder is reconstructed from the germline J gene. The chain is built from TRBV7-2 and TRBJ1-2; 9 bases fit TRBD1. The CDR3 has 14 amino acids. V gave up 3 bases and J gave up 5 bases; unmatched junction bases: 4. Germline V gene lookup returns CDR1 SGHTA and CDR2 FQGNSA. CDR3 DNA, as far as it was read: TGTGCCAGCAGCTTTTGGACAGGGGAATATGGC. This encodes CASSFWTGEYG. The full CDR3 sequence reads CASSFWTGEYGYTF.

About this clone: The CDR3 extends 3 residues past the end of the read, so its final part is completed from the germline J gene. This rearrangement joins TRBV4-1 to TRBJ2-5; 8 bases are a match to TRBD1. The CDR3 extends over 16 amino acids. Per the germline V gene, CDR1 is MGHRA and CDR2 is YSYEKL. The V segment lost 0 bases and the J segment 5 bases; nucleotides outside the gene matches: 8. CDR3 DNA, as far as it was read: TGCGCCAGCAGCCAAGAGCAGGGGGCCGGAAGGGAGACC. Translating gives CASSQEQGAGRET. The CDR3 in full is CASSQEQGAGRETQYF.

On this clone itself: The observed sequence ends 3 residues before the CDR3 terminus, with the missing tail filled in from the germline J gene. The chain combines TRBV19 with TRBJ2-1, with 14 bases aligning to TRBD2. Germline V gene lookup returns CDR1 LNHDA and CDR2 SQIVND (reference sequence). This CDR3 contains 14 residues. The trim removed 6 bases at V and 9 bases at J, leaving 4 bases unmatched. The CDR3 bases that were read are TGTGCCAGTAGCCCGGGACTAGCGGGGGTTGAG. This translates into CASSPGLAGVE. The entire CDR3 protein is CASSPGLAGVEQFF.

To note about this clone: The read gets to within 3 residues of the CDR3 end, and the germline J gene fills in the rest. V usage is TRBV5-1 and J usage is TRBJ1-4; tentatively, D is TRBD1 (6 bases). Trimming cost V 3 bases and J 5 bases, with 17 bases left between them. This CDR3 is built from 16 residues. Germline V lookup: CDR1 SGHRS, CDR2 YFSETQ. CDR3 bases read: TGCGCCAGCAGCTCCGGACAGCCTATTTCAAATGAAAAA. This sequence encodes CASSSGQPISNEK. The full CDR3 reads CASSSGQPISNEKLFF.

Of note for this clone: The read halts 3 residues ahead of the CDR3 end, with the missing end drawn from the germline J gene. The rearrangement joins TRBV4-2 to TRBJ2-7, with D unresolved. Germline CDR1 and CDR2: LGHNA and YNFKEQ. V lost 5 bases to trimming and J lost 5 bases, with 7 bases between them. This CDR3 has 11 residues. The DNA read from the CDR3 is TGTGCCAGCAGCTACACCCACGAG. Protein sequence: CASSYTHE. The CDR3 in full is CASSYTHEQYF.

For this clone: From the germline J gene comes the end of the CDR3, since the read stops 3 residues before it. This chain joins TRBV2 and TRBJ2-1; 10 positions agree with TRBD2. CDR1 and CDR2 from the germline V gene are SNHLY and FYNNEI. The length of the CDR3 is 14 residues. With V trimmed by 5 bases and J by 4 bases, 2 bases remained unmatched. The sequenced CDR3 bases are TGTGCCAGCAGTCTACTAGCGGGGTACAATGAG. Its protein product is CASSLLAGYNE. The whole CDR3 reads CASSLLAGYNEQFF.

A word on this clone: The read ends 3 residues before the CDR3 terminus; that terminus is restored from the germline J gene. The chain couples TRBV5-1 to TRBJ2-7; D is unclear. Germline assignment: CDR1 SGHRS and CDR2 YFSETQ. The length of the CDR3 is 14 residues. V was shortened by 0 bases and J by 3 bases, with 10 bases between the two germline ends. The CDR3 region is CASSLEEANYEQYF. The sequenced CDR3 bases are TGCGCCAGCAGCTTGGAAGAGGCCAACTACGAG.

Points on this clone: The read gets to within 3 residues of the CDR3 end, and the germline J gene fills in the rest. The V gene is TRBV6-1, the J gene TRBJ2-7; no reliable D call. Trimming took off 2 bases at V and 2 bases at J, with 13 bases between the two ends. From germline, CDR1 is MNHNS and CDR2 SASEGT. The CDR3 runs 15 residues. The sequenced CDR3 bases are TGTGCCAGCAGTGAATTTGCAGGTCCTACCTACGAG. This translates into CASSEFAGPTYE. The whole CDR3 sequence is CASSEFAGPTYEQYF.

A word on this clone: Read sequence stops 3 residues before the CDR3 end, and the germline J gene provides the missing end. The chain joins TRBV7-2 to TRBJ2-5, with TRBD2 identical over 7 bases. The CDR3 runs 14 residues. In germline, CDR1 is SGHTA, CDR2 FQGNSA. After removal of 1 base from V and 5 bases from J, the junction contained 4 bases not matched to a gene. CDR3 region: CASSLGGGKETQYF. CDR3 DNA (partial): TGTGCCAGCAGCTTAGGGGGGGGAAAGGAGACC.

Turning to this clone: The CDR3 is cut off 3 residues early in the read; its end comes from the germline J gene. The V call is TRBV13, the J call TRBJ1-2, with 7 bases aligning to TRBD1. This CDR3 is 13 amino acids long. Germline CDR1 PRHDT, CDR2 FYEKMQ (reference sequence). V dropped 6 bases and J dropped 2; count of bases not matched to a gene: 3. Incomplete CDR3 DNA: TGTGCCAGCAGTCTACAGGGGAACTATGGC. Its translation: CASSLQGNYG. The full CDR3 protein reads CASSLQGNYGYTF.